This TCR beta chain came from a study of identifying expanded T cells in peripheral blood. Study results and limitations: Variance in clone template counts between approximately two-week samples significantly increased with total template count across all healthy donors. Differentially abundant clones: around 1.2 between replicates, around 16 at around 2 weeks, approximately 19 at four.

The V gene's germline CDR1 is WNHNN and CDR2 SYGVQD (reference sequence). With V trimmed by 0 bases and J by 2 bases, 4 bases remained unmatched. The CDR3 contains 16 residues. Healthy donors had no documented immune events, such as infections, while sampled. TCRdb's table, derived via immunoSEQ multiplex PCR, lists solely in-frame clones and lacks some. The table shows 85,000 to 95,000 clones, with about 90% occurring only once. Notes on this clone: Its matching antigen is unknown.

Sequences were obtained from blood. V is TRBV10-1 and J is TRBJ2-3, with 8 positions matching TRBD1. The receptor was derived from a person aged 18 to 75 in good health. DNA of the CDR3: TGCGCCAGCAGTGAGTCCGGGACAGGTTCCACAGATACGCAGTATTTT. This encodes CASSESGTGSTDTQYF.